This TCR beta chain was profiled in a study of shared clonotypes between healthy human individuals. Here immunoSEQ multiplex PCR was the method, and the copy in TCRdb shows in-frame clones only, minus some. The sample includes roughly 2.5 million clones, approximately 90% of them seen just once. Germline assignment: CDR1 SGDLS and CDR2 YYNGEE. The CDR3 totals 15 residues. V dropped 1 base and J dropped 4 bases, with 12 bases sitting between them. Material for sequencing was naive CD4+ T cells sorted from blood. Indicated subset: CD45RA+ positively selected. The chain combines TRBV9 with TRBJ2-1, with no clear D. The receptor was isolated from a man between 18 and 29 years old in good health. CDR3: CASSVWLSSYNEQFF. The DNA for the CDR3 is TGTGCCAGCAGCGTATGGCTATCCTCATACAATGAGCAGTTCTTC.